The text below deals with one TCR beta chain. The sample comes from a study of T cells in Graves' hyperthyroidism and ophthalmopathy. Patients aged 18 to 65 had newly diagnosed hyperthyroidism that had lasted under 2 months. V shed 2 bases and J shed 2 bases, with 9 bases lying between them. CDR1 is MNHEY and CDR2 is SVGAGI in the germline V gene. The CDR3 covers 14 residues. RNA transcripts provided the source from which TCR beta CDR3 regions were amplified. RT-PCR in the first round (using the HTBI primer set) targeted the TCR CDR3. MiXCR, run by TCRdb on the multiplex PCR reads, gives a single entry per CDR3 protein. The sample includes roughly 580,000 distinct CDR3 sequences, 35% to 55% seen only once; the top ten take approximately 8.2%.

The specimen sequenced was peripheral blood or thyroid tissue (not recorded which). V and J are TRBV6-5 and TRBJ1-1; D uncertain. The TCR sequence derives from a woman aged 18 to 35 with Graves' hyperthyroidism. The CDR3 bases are TGTGCCAGCAGTTACCATGGGATCAACACTGAAGCTTTCTTT. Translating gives CASSYHGINTEAFF.